The 32 T cell receptor beta chains listed next were all sequenced from one sample in a study of cytomegalovirus exposure and HLA in healthy donors. PCR primers comprised 60 Vbeta and 13 Jbeta primers. Method: immunoSEQ multiplex PCR; TCRdb's copy keeps in-frame clones and lacks some. The table lists about 94,000 clones, 50% to 75% of them singletons. Sequences were obtained from PBMCs. The receptors here all came from a young man in good health and CMV-seronegative.

As to this clone: A junction boundary mismatches the germline segment, possibly from a read error. This chain connects TRBV7-9 to TRBJ2-5, with TRBD1 identical over 8 bases. Germline V CDR1 and CDR2: SEHNR, FQNEAQ (reference sequence). The CDR3 loop spans 15 amino acids. The CDR3 loop reads CSSSHTWDRPETQYF. The CDR3 DNA is TGTTCCAGCAGCCACACCTGGGACAGGCCAGAGACCCAGTACTTC.

This clone was picked up a small number of times. This CDR3 is CASSPSGVSYEQYF. CDR3 coding DNA: TGTGCCAGCAGTCCAAGCGGGGTCTCCTACGAGCAGTACTTC. This rearrangement joins TRBV27 to TRBJ2-7, with 7 positions matching TRBD2. The ends lost 5 bases at V and 0 bases at J; junction bases unmatched: 4. Germline V lookup: CDR1 MNHEY, CDR2 SMNVEV (reference sequence). The CDR3 contains 14 residues.

V usage is TRBV10-3 and J usage is TRBJ2-7; 8 nucleotides align to TRBD2. CDR3 length: 14 amino acids. The J segment lost 0 bases and the V segment lost 10 bases, leaving 8 bases of the junction unmatched. Germline-derived CDR1 and CDR2 are ENHRY and SYGVKD. Here the CDR3 reads CASATGTSSYEQYF. The CDR3 DNA reads as TGTGCCAGCGCCACCGGGACTAGCTCCTACGAGCAGTACTTC.

This chain uses TRBV18 with TRBJ1-3; D possibly corresponds to TRBD1 (6 bases). Deletions cut 4 bases from V and 3 bases from J, with 19 bases between. This CDR3 comprises 17 residues. Germline values: CDR1 KGHSH, CDR2 LQKENI. In DNA form, the CDR3 reads TGTGCCAGCTCACACAGAGGAGGACAGCAAGGTGGAAACACCATATATTTT. Its translation is CASSHRGGQQGGNTIYF.

This clone came up once. The chain joins TRBV6-5 to TRBJ1-1; TRBD1 is a possible D gene (5 bases). The CDR3 extends over 16 amino acids. Trimming pared 0 bases from V and 3 bases from J, leaving 14 bases between. The germline V gene has CDR1 MNHEY and CDR2 SVGAGI. The CDR3 sequence: CASSYSRARLDTEAFF. For the CDR3, the DNA is TGTGCCAGCAGTTACTCCAGGGCGAGATTAGACACTGAAGCTTTCTTT.

V gene TRBV28 combines with J gene TRBJ1-2; 7 nucleotides agree with TRBD1. With 5 bases clipped from V and 8 bases from J, the junction kept 8 bases outside the gene matches. From germline, CDR1 is MDHEN and CDR2 SYDVKM. CDR3 length equals 13 residues. The CDR3 coding sequence is TGTGCCAGCAGTCGGACAGGTCCAATCGGCTACACCTTC. Amino acid sequence: CASSRTGPIGYTF.

The V gene is TRBV2, the J gene TRBJ2-1; 7 bases match TRBD2. The CDR3 has 16 amino acids. Germline CDR1 SNHLY, CDR2 FYNNEI. V lost 7 bases to trimming and J lost 5 bases; unmatched junction nucleotides: 14. In nucleotides, the CDR3 is TGTGCCAGCACCCTACGGTGGGGGGGGGTCAACAATGAGCAGTTCTTC. Its translation is CASTLRWGGVNNEQFF.

The genes are TRBV27 and TRBJ2-5; a possible D gene is TRBD2 (5 bases). The V and J ends lost 6 bases and 4 bases respectively, with 15 bases between them. CDR1 is MNHEY and CDR2 is SMNVEV in the germline V gene (reference sequence). CDR3 length: 14 amino acids. The CDR3 reads CASSRTIARETQYF. The CDR3 DNA reads as TGTGCCAGCAGCCGTACTATAGCGCGAGAGACCCAGTACTTC.

The chain carries TRBV27 and TRBJ1-6; D not resolved. This CDR3 region has 16 residues. V was shortened by 4 bases and J by 9 bases, with 19 bases between the two germline ends. CDR1 is MNHEY and CDR2 is SMNVEV in the germline V gene (reference sequence). The chain's CDR3 is CASSSNRPNLGSPLHF. The CDR3 DNA is TGTGCCAGCAGTTCTAACAGACCGAATTTGGGTTCACCCCTCCACTTT.

The chain is built from TRBV23-1 and TRBJ2-5; the D is unclear. TRBV23-1 is classed as an ORF, of uncertain function. This CDR3 spans 13 amino acids. V dropped 3 bases and J dropped 5 bases, with 10 bases sitting between them. The CDR3 DNA reads as TGCGCCAGCAGTCAGTTGGTTCGGGAGACCCAGTACTTC. This encodes CASSQLVRETQYF.

The V gene is TRBV28, the J gene TRBJ2-6; TRBD1 matches 7 bases. CDR3 length equals 13 residues. Trimming took 3 bases from V and 12 from J; bases not matched to a gene: 5. Germline values: CDR1 MDHEN, CDR2 SYDVKM. DNA of the CDR3: TGTGCCAGCAGTTTGTCAGGGGGTCGCGTCCTGACTTTC. This gives the protein CASSLSGGRVLTF.

This clone occurred a few times. At one boundary the junction diverges from the germline segment, which might be a read error. This chain connects TRBV7-7 to TRBJ2-4; 7 nucleotides match TRBD1. Germline loops: CDR1 SSHAT, CDR2 FNYEAQ (reference sequence). The length of the CDR3 is 15 residues. The DNA for the CDR3 is TGTGCTAGCAGCCCAGTGGGACAGCCCAAAAACATTCAGTACTTC. Amino acids: CASSPVGQPKNIQYF.

The CDR3 sequence: CASSGEGTQYF. CDR3 nucleotides: TGTGCCAGCAGCGGGGAGGGTACGCAGTATTTT. The gene calls are TRBV7-3 and TRBJ2-3, with 7 bases that match TRBD2. The CDR3 spans 11 residues. Trimming cost V 5 bases and J 8 bases; bases outside gene matches: 1. The germline V gene has CDR1 SGHTA and CDR2 FQGTGA.

The rearrangement uses TRBV5-1 and TRBJ2-1; 10 bases match TRBD2. Germline CDR1 is SGHRS and CDR2 is YFSETQ. The CDR3 sequence is 17 residues long. With 4 bases clipped from V and 9 bases from J, the junction kept 16 bases outside the gene matches. In DNA, the CDR3 is TGCGCCAGCAGCCCGACCCCGGCTAGCGGGAGTCCGGGTGAGCAGTTCTTC. Translated: CASSPTPASGSPGEQFF.

This clone was found a few times. V is TRBV15 and J is TRBJ2-7; TRBD2 matches 13 bases. Germline assignment: CDR1 LNHNV and CDR2 YYDKDF (reference sequence). This CDR3 contains 15 residues. V lost 1 base to trimming and J lost 3 bases; unmatched junction nucleotides: 0. The CDR3 spells CATSRGTSGSYEQYF. CDR3 bases: TGTGCCACCAGCAGAGGGACTAGCGGGAGCTACGAGCAGTACTTC.

In this sample, this clone turned up a few times. This sequence joins TRBV10-3 and TRBJ1-2; tentative D call: TRBD1 (5 bases). The V gene's germline CDR1 is ENHRY and CDR2 SYGVKD. The CDR3 contains 13 residues. Trimming took off 10 bases at V and 7 bases at J, with 19 bases between the two ends. The CDR3 region has the DNA TGTGCCACAGGGATTCAGACTAGCGCTGGCTACACCTTC. Residues: CATGIQTSAGYTF.

V is TRBV7-8 and J is TRBJ2-4, with 8 bases matching TRBD2. J lost 1 base, V lost 5 bases, and 19 bases had no gene match. From germline, CDR1 is SGHVS and CDR2 FQNEAQ. This CDR3 is 20 amino acids long. In DNA, the CDR3 is TGTGCCAGCAGCGCAACTAGCGGAACCCTCAGAATGGGGGCCAAAAACATTCAGTACTTC. Translated: CASSATSGTLRMGAKNIQYF.

V and J are TRBV9 and TRBJ2-7, with TRBD1 as a possible D gene (5 bases). CDR1 SGDLS and CDR2 YYNGEE come from the germline V gene. V lost 0 bases and J 2 bases, leaving 15 bases between the germline ends. The CDR3 spans 16 residues. Written as DNA, the CDR3 is TGTGCCAGCAGCGTAGATCCTGCCATAGGGGCCTACGAGCAGTACTTC. Amino acids: CASSVDPAIGAYEQYF.

This clone came up a few times. The rearrangement uses TRBV28 and TRBJ2-7; perhaps TRBD1 as D (5 bases). Germline CDR1 is MDHEN and CDR2 is SYDVKM. Trimming left V 3 bases short and J 3 bases short, with 9 bases between. This CDR3 contains 13 residues. CDR3 region: CASSLGPIYEQYF. The DNA of the CDR3 is TGTGCCAGCAGTTTGGGGCCGATCTACGAGCAGTACTTC.

The rearrangement joins TRBV7-9 to TRBJ2-7; D is unclear. Per germline, CDR1 SEHNR and CDR2 FQNEAQ (reference sequence). Trimming shortened V by 4 bases and J by 6 bases, and 16 bases separated the two germline ends. There are 14 residues in the CDR3. CDR3 bases: TGTGCCAGCAGCTCTGTAAACATTGGGCCCGAGCAGTACTTC. Its translation: CASSSVNIGPEQYF. The entire variable domain, with the rest obtained from reference TRBV7-9 and TRBJ2-7, is as follows: DTGVSQNPRHKITKRGQNVTFRCDPISEHNRLYWYRQTLGQGPEFLTYFQNEAQLEKSRLLSDRFSAERPKGSFSTLEIQRTEQGDSAMYLCASSSVNIGPEQYFGPGTRLTVT.

J is TRBJ2-3 and V is TRBV5-1; tentatively, D is TRBD2 (5 bases). Trimming took 0 bases from V and 3 from J, leaving 11 bases between them. The CDR3 contains 15 residues. CDR1 and CDR2 (germline): SGHRS, YFSETQ. CDR3 nucleotides: TGCGCCAGCAGCTTGGACCGGGGAGTAACAGATACGCAGTATTTT. This codes for CASSLDRGVTDTQYF.

The chain uses TRBV29-1 and TRBJ2-7, with 10 bases lining up with TRBD1. Germline-derived CDR1 and CDR2 are SQVTM and ANQGSEA. V gave up 6 bases and J gave up 7 bases; unmatched junction bases: 15. This CDR3 region has 15 residues. CDR3 sequence (DNA): TGCAGCGTCCGACAGGGGGCCATATCTACGACGGAGCAGTACTTC. This encodes CSVRQGAISTTEQYF.

The V call is TRBV5-4, the J call TRBJ2-5; D is possibly TRBD2 (6 bases). Looked up from germline, CDR1 is SGHNT and CDR2 is YYREEE (reference sequence). The V and J ends lost 4 bases and 4 bases respectively, with 20 bases between them. The CDR3 covers 16 residues. The CDR3 is CASSPPGSLGRETQYF. The CDR3, as DNA: TGTGCCAGCAGCCCGCCCGGGAGTTTAGGCAGAGAGACCCAGTACTTC.

On this clone itself: The CDR3 carries no conserved terminal phenylalanine or tryptophan, so it likely arises from a read error. The gene calls are TRBV27 and TRBJ2-7; 7 nucleotides match TRBD2. The CDR3 is 15 amino acids. J lost 2 bases, V lost 2 bases, and 6 bases had no gene match. Germline CDR1 MNHEY, CDR2 SMNVEV (reference sequence). The CDR3 nucleotides are TGTGCCAGCAGTTTAGGTAGCGGGTTTACCTACGAGCAGTACCTC. Translation gives CASSLGSGFTYEQYL.

The V gene is TRBV7-9, the J gene TRBJ2-2; 8 positions match TRBD2. Germline-derived CDR1 and CDR2 are SEHNR and FQNEAQ (reference sequence). The V segment lost 2 bases and the J segment 2 bases; nucleotides outside the gene matches: 4. The length of the CDR3 is 16 residues. The CDR3 spells CASSLRSGTNTGELFF. The CDR3 DNA sequence: TGTGCCAGCAGCTTACGTAGCGGGACAAACACCGGGGAGCTGTTTTTT.

The chain carries TRBV12-1 and TRBJ1-5; the table's D call, TRBD1, was not checked against the DNA. TRBV12-1 is assigned pseudogene status. The CDR3 has 14 residues. The CDR3 is CASSCTAGNQPQHF. The CDR3 coding sequence is TGTGCCAGCAGCTGCACCGCAGGGAATCAGCCCCAGCATTTT.

This rearrangement joins TRBV28 to TRBJ2-7; 9 nucleotides agree with TRBD1. CDR3 length: 15 residues. Looked up from germline, CDR1 is MDHEN and CDR2 is SYDVKM. The V gene end was trimmed by 4 bases and the J gene end by 2 bases; junction bases not matched to a gene: 6. For the CDR3, the DNA is TGTGCCAGCAGTTCCGCCGGGACAGGGACCTACGAGCAGTACTTC. This encodes CASSSAGTGTYEQYF.

The CDR3 nucleotides are TGTGCCAGCAGCGACGGGGGTTCCGGGGAGCTGTTTTTT. It yields the protein CASSDGGSGELFF. The genes are TRBV5-4 and TRBJ2-2; weak D call: TRBD2 (6 bases). Deletions cut 4 bases from V and 6 bases from J, with 10 bases between. The CDR3 loop spans 13 amino acids. Germline CDR1 and CDR2: SGHNT and YYREEE (reference sequence).

This clone occurred a few times. This chain uses TRBV6-1 with TRBJ2-1, with TRBD2 identical over 9 bases. Looked up from germline, CDR1 is MNHNS and CDR2 is SASEGT. The CDR3 totals 16 residues. V gave up 2 bases and J gave up 0 bases; unmatched junction bases: 2. The CDR3 protein is CASSEQREASYNEQFF. In nucleotides, the CDR3 is TGTGCCAGCAGTGAACAGCGGGAGGCCTCCTACAATGAGCAGTTCTTC.

CDR3 protein: CASSYSSGVIGELFF. CDR3 DNA: TGTGCCAGCAGTTACTCCTCGGGGGTTATCGGGGAGCTGTTTTTT. The genes are TRBV6-6 and TRBJ2-2; tentatively, D is TRBD2 (6 bases). This CDR3 contains 15 residues. From germline, CDR1 is MNHNY and CDR2 SVGAGI (reference sequence). Trimming removed 0 bases from V and 7 bases from J, with 12 bases in between.

The rearrangement uses TRBV19 and TRBJ1-4, with D possibly being TRBD1 (6 bases). V shed 5 bases and J shed 8 bases, with 15 bases lying between them. CDR3 length equals 14 residues. Per the germline V gene, CDR1 is LNHDA and CDR2 is SQIVND (reference sequence). DNA of the CDR3: TGTGCCAGTAGTGAGGGACAACGCCGCGAAAAACTGTTTTTT. Amino acids: CASSEGQRREKLFF.

In its sample, this clone was seen a few times. The V call is TRBV25-1, the J call TRBJ2-3, with D unclear. V lost 3 bases and J lost 3, with 10 bases in between. Germline CDR1 is MGHDK and CDR2 is SYGVNS. CDR3 length: 14 residues. The CDR3 DNA follows: TGTGCCAGCAGTGATTCTCGTCTGACAGATACGCAGTATTTT. This translates into CASSDSRLTDTQYF.